These T cell receptor beta chains were read from a single sample in a study of T cell changes during pregnancy in multiple sclerosis. This table comes from immunoSEQ multiplex PCR, and its TCRdb copy is limited to in-frame clones, with some not included. The table lists roughly 93,000 clones, around 93% of them singletons. Sequenced material: peripheral blood, taken before pregnancy. The receptors were gathered from a female donor with multiple sclerosis, enrolled in a pregnancy study. CDR3s include the opening cysteine and the closing phenylalanine or tryptophan.

v_call	j_call	cdr3_aa
TRBV28	TRBJ2-5	CASSTTRTGTGETQYF
TRBV7-2	TRBJ1-1	CASSLEGVGTEAFF
TRBV29-1	TRBJ2-7	CSVGSGQFYEQYF
TRBV7-2	TRBJ1-1	CASSQGGTAEAFF
TRBV18	TRBJ1-5	CASSPSGGGKGNQPQHF
TRBV25-1	TRBJ1-2	CASRGGQGNYGYTF
TRBV7-3	TRBJ2-5	CASSLGRAQETQYF
TRBV2	TRBJ2-5	CASKGQGATETQYF
TRBV19	TRBJ1-6	CASRAAISYNSPLHF
TRBV9	TRBJ2-7	CASSVDGGGTYEQYF
TRBV7-2	TRBJ2-5	CASSLQTSGGAGETQYF
TRBV18	TRBJ1-2	CASSPPGRVNYGYTF
TRBV6-5	TRBJ2-7	CASSYAGTYEQYF
TRBV29-1	TRBJ2-2	CSVGTGGAMLTGELFF
TRBV19	TRBJ2-1	CASSIFWVQDNEQFF
TRBV5-6	TRBJ2-1	CASSLASRITYNEQFF
TRBV7-9	TRBJ1-2	CASSSAGTGDVYLGYTF
TRBV7-9	TRBJ1-2	CASRPTDREFYGYTF
TRBV2	TRBJ2-3	CASTKRGEVTDTQYF
TRBV28	TRBJ2-7	CASSPPGGGYEQYF
TRBV2	TRBJ2-5	CASITEQETQYF
TRBV27	TRBJ2-3	CASSLYAGDDTQYF
TRBV18	TRBJ1-6	CASSPLGQGRSPLHF
TRBV19	TRBJ2-2	CASLGRTDYTGELFF
TRBV4-2	TRBJ2-3	CASTPPSTDTQYF
TRBV18	TRBJ2-7	CASSPDFYEQYF
TRBV9	TRBJ2-1	CASSDGGYYNEQFF
TRBV30	TRBJ2-7	CAFRPWGEGYEQYF
TRBV28	TRBJ2-7	CASSLITYEQYF
TRBV9	TRBJ2-5	CASSAGSFKETQYF
TRBV9	TRBJ1-4	CASSVDTGTGGEKLFF
TRBV30	TRBJ1-3	CAWAAPGKGETNTIYF
TRBV5-4	TRBJ2-1	CASSLFRDTIFNEQFF
TRBV7-2	TRBJ1-2	CASSLGGRDYGYTF
TRBV28	TRBJ1-1	CASSTGTMNTEAFF
TRBV4-2	TRBJ2-2	CASSLPRTSGANTGELFF
TRBV9	TRBJ2-2	CASSVAGRQITGELFF
TRBV5-1	TRBJ1-2	CASSDQGRGYTF
TRBV2	TRBJ2-7	CASSSDTYEQYF
TRBV19	TRBJ1-5	CASSHLRPNQGYSNQPQHF
TRBV5-4	TRBJ2-3	CASSLGTGESHTQYF
TRBV7-9	TRBJ2-7	CASSLALSGGSYEQYF
TRBV7-6	TRBJ2-5	CASSSGTGARETQYF
TRBV5-1	TRBJ2-3	CASSSGQTMITDTQYF
TRBV9	TRBJ2-5	CASSVGLRGPQETQYF
TRBV19	TRBJ2-1	CASSILAGYEQFF
TRBV5-1	TRBJ2-7	CASSLTSTYEQYF
TRBV12-5	TRBJ2-3	CASGFGGFTDTQYF
TRBV19	TRBJ2-1	CASSPKGGSGTWEQFF